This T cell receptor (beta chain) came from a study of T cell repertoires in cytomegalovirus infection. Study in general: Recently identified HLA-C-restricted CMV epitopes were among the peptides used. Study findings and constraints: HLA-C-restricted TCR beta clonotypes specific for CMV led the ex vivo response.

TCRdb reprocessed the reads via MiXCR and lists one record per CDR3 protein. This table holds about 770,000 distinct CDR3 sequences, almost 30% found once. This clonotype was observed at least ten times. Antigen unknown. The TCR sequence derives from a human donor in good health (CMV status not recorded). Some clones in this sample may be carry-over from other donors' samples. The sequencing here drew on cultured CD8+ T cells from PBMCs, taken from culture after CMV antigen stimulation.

CDR3 in DNA: TGTGCCAGCAGCCCACGGATAACTAGCACAGATACGCAGTATTTT. Translating gives CASSPRITSTDTQYF. The chain carries TRBV7-6 and TRBJ2-3; unclear D gene. The ends were cut back, 5 bases at V and 0 bases at J, with 12 bases in the middle. Per the germline V gene, CDR1 is SGHVS and CDR2 is FNYEAQ. The CDR3 is 15 amino acids.